This TCR beta chain is drawn from a study of regulatory T cells in long-lasting Graves disease. Points from the study as a whole: New patients shared roughly 1,000 public clonotypes, fewer than the approximately 3,000 shared by persistent patients. Persistent disease favored TRBV28, TRBJ1-2 and TRBJ2-5.

Germline V lookup: CDR1 SGHRS, CDR2 YFSETQ. The CDR3 totals 16 residues. V shed 0 bases and J shed 6 bases, with 16 bases lying between them. This clonotype was counted many times. Its antigen is unidentified. Documented time point: newly diagnosed GD, antithyroid drugs for less than 3 months. Preparation of the TCR library used RNA extracted from PBMCs. Building the TCR beta libraries relied on iRepertoire HTBI primers, and CDR3 regions underwent Arm-PCR. Via MiXCR, TCRdb re-called the multiplex PCR reads, giving one row per CDR3 protein. The profile shows more than 300,000 distinct CDR3 sequences, 15% of them singletons.

This clonotype was obtained from a female donor with Graves disease. The chain combines TRBV5-1 with TRBJ2-1; TRBD2 might be the D (5 bases). The specimen comprised peripheral blood mononuclear cells (PBMCs), sampled at new diagnosis, from a patient treated with antithyroid drugs. CDR3 region: CASSLDQITSLNEQFF. In nucleotides, the CDR3 is TGCGCCAGCAGCTTGGACCAAATAACTAGTCTCAATGAGCAGTTCTTC.